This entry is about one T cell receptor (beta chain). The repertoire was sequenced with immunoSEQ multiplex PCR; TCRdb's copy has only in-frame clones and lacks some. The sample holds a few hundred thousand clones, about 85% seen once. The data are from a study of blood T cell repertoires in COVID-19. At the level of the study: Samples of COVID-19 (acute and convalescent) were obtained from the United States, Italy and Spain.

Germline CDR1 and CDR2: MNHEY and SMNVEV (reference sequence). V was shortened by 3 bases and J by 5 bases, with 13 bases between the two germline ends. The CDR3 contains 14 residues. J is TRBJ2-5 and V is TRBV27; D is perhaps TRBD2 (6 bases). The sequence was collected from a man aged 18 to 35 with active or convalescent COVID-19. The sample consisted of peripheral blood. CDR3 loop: CASSFGGVAETQYF. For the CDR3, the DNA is TGTGCCAGCAGTTTCGGAGGGGTAGCGGAGACCCAGTACTTC.